Below, 30 T cell receptor beta chains from the same sample are listed, as sequenced in a study of T cell responses to AZD1222 COVID-19 vaccine. Clones were sequenced by immunoSEQ multiplex PCR, and TCRdb holds only the in-frame ones, with some missing. Of 150,000 to 250,000 clones in the sample, approximately 93% were seen once. Sequencing was performed on peripheral blood, taken 28 days after the second AZD1222 dose. The receptor source for this set is an adult who received the AZD1222 COVID-19 vaccine.

The chain uses TRBV7-2 and TRBJ2-7; D gene unclear. V lost 2 bases and J lost 1, with 9 bases in between. The CDR3 totals 14 residues. Germline CDR1 reads SGHTA; CDR2 reads FQGNSA. DNA for the CDR3: TGTGCCAGCAGCTTATTGGGCGGATCCTACGAGCAGTACTTC. Translation gives CASSLLGGSYEQYF.

V usage is TRBV15 and J usage is TRBJ1-2; tentative D call: TRBD1 (6 bases). The ends were cut back, 0 bases at V and 8 bases at J, with 16 bases in the middle. This CDR3 spans 15 amino acids. Looked up from germline, CDR1 is LNHNV and CDR2 is YYDKDF (reference sequence). CDR3 DNA: TGTGCCACCAGCAGAGATTATAGGACAGATCACGGCTACACCTTC. It is translated as CATSRDYRTDHGYTF.

The chain links TRBV10-1 to TRBJ2-1, with TRBD2 matching over 10 bases. CDR1 WNHNN and CDR2 SYGVQD come from the germline V gene (reference sequence). CDR3 size: 15 residues. V lost 5 bases to trimming and J lost 8 bases; unmatched junction nucleotides: 9. CDR3 region: CASSSKRGGLDEQFF. DNA of the CDR3: TGCGCCAGCAGTAGCAAGCGGGGGGGCTTAGATGAGCAGTTCTTC.

V gene TRBV18 combines with J gene TRBJ1-2; D remains ambiguous. CDR3 size: 15 residues. Germline lookup yields CDR1 KGHSH and CDR2 LQKENI. Trimming removed 2 bases at V and 2 bases at J, with 12 bases between. The CDR3 DNA reads TGTGCCAGCTCACCAGAGAGCGTGGGGAACTATGGCTACACCTTC. Translation gives CASSPESVGNYGYTF.

This chain uses TRBV6-2 or TRBV6-3 with TRBJ2-7, with TRBD2 matching 8 bases. Germline V gene lookup returns CDR1 MNHEY and CDR2 SVGEGT. J lost 3 bases, V lost 6 bases, and 13 bases had no gene match. There are 16 residues in the CDR3. Here the CDR3 reads CASSTPEVAGYYEQYF. The CDR3 DNA is TGTGCCAGCAGCACCCCCGAGGTAGCGGGGTACTACGAGCAGTACTTC.

The rearrangement joins TRBV3-1 (or the pseudogene TRBV3-2) to TRBJ2-6; no definite D call. This CDR3 is built from 14 residues. V lost 6 bases to trimming and J lost 3 bases, with 9 bases between them. Germline loops: CDR1 LGHDT, CDR2 YNNKEL (reference sequence). DNA of the CDR3: TGTGCCAGCAGTCCAGGTGGTGGGGCCAACGTCCTGACTTTC. It yields the protein CASSPGGGANVLTF.

The chain has TRBV6-5 and TRBJ1-5, with unresolved D. The CDR3 is made up of 14 amino acids. V lost 8 bases, J lost 5 bases, and 16 bases lay in between. CDR1 and CDR2 from the germline V gene are MNHEY and SVGAGI. Written as DNA, the CDR3 is TGTGCCAGCTTGGGCAGGCTATTGGATCAGCCCCAGCATTTT. Protein product: CASLGRLLDQPQHF.

This chain joins TRBV7-2 and TRBJ1-1, with D maybe TRBD1 (6 bases). The germline V gene encodes CDR1 SGHTA and CDR2 FQGNSA. The CDR3 is made up of 15 amino acids. V was shortened by 5 bases and J by 3 bases, with 16 bases between the two germline ends. DNA for the CDR3: TGTGCCAGCAGCCCCCCGGGGGGCTCGTACACTGAAGCTTTCTTT. As protein: CASSPPGGSYTEAFF.

The V gene is TRBV5-5, the J gene TRBJ1-4; no clear D. The CDR3 contains 15 residues. In germline, CDR1 is SGHKS, CDR2 YYEKEE (reference sequence). V lost 3 bases and J 8 bases, leaving 17 bases between the germline ends. In DNA, the CDR3 is TGTGCCAGCAGCTCGGCGGGCCTTGCGGGGGAAAAACTGTTTTTT. Its translation is CASSSAGLAGEKLFF.

The chain has TRBV5-6 and TRBJ1-4; a weak D match, TRBD1 (5 bases). CDR1 SGHDT and CDR2 YYEEEE come from the germline V gene. The CDR3 covers 15 residues. V dropped 0 bases and J dropped 4 bases, with 10 bases sitting between them. The CDR3 DNA reads TGTGCCAGCAGCTTGGGACAGAGCTTTAATGAAAAACTGTTTTTT. It translates to CASSLGQSFNEKLFF.

This rearrangement joins TRBV6-5 to TRBJ1-1; possible D gene TRBD1, 6 bases. The CDR3 extends over 15 amino acids. With 6 bases removed from V and 0 bases from J, the gap between germline ends came to 14 bases. Germline V gene lookup returns CDR1 MNHEY and CDR2 SVGAGI. For the CDR3, the DNA is TGTGCCAGCAGATACCAGGGGCCTTTGAACACTGAAGCTTTCTTT. It codes for CASRYQGPLNTEAFF.

This clone has more than one count but fewer than ten. This rearrangement joins TRBV6-2 or TRBV6-3 to TRBJ1-5; no definite D call. Trimming left V 2 bases short and J 0 bases short, with 11 bases between. Germline V lookup: CDR1 MNHEY, CDR2 SVGEGT. The CDR3 runs 16 residues. The CDR3, as DNA: TGTGCCAGCAGTTACCCAACAGTCTATAGCAATCAGCCCCAGCATTTT. Protein sequence: CASSYPTVYSNQPQHF.

J is TRBJ2-5 and V is TRBV6-5; tentative D call: TRBD1 (6 bases). This CDR3 is built from 15 residues. Per the germline V gene, CDR1 is MNHEY and CDR2 is SVGAGI. V lost 0 bases to trimming and J lost 1 base, with 9 bases between them. In DNA, the CDR3 is TGTGCCAGCAGTTACTCGTTAGGGGGCCAAGAGACCCAGTACTTC. Residues: CASSYSLGGQETQYF.

V and J are TRBV3-1 (or the pseudogene TRBV3-2) and TRBJ2-2; possible D gene TRBD2, 5 bases. V was cut by 3 bases and J by 6 bases, with 17 bases left in between. Per germline, CDR1 LGHDT and CDR2 YNNKEL (reference sequence). The CDR3 is 16 amino acids. CDR3 sequence (DNA): TGTGCCAGCAGCCATTCCGGACTCGTAAACGCCGGGGAGCTGTTTTTT. It is translated as CASSHSGLVNAGELFF.

Written as DNA, the CDR3 is TGTGCCAGCAGCTTAGGCAGGGGTTCCGCCAGCTCCTATAATTCACCCCTCCACTTT. Its translation: CASSLGRGSASSYNSPLHF. The V call is TRBV7-9, the J call TRBJ1-6; possible D gene TRBD1, 6 bases. Trimming removed 1 base at V and 0 bases at J, with 16 bases between. Germline CDR1 reads SEHNR; CDR2 reads FQNEAQ (reference sequence). The CDR3 loop spans 19 amino acids.

The chain couples TRBV30 to TRBJ1-3, with D possibly being TRBD1 (6 bases). CDR1 is GTSNPN, CDR2 SVGIG, per germline (reference sequence). Trimming pared 5 bases from V and 2 bases from J, leaving 13 bases between. The CDR3 length is 14 residues. CDR3 bases: TGTGCCTGGTATGACAGGTTCCCTGGAAACACCATATATTTT. Encoded protein: CAWYDRFPGNTIYF.

The chain has TRBV19 and TRBJ1-4; 8 nucleotides line up with TRBD1. From germline, CDR1 is LNHDA and CDR2 SQIVND (reference sequence). V lost 6 bases and J lost 7; bases outside the gene matches: 10. CDR3 length: 15 residues. CDR3 DNA sequence: TGTGCCAGTAGCACAGGGGGGGCAAGGAGTGAAAAACTGTTTTTT. Protein sequence: CASSTGGARSEKLFF.

The gene calls are TRBV11-2 and TRBJ1-3; D unclear. V was clipped by 5 bases and J by 4 bases, with 6 bases between them. Germline assignment: CDR1 SGHAT and CDR2 FQNNGV. This CDR3 is built from 12 residues. This CDR3 reads CASSPAGNTIYF. CDR3 coding DNA: TGTGCCAGCAGCCCCGCGGGAAACACCATATATTTT.

This chain connects TRBV2 to TRBJ1-5; D is undetermined. The CDR3 length is 14 residues. The V gene lost 4 bases and the J gene lost 4 bases, with 11 bases spanning the gap. The germline CDR1 and CDR2 sequences are SNHLY and FYNNEI. The DNA of the CDR3 is TGTGCCAGCAGTGCTTCTGACCGGAATCAGCCCCAGCATTTT. Its protein is CASSASDRNQPQHF.

V and J are TRBV6-5 and TRBJ2-7; D remains ambiguous. The CDR3 consists of 14 residues. V was cut by 2 bases and J by 0 bases, with 8 bases left in between. CDR1 and CDR2 from the germline V gene are MNHEY and SVGAGI. CDR3 bases: TGTGCCAGCAGTTACCAAGGGATCTCCTACGAGCAGTACTTC. Residues: CASSYQGISYEQYF.

The chain employs TRBV28 and TRBJ1-5; 8 nucleotides match TRBD1. V shed 7 bases and J 5 bases; nucleotides not matched to a gene: 4. From germline, CDR1 is MDHEN and CDR2 SYDVKM. This CDR3 has 13 amino acids. The CDR3 is CASIQGVYQPQHF. The CDR3, as DNA: TGTGCCAGCATACAGGGGGTCTATCAGCCCCAGCATTTT.

The chain links TRBV29-1 to TRBJ1-1; tentatively, D is TRBD1 (6 bases). Germline assignment: CDR1 SQVTM and CDR2 ANQGSEA. The CDR3 covers 14 residues. V shed 4 bases and J shed 4 bases, with 16 bases lying between them. The CDR3 sequence is CSVGKDRSGTEAFF. CDR3 coding DNA: TGCAGCGTTGGAAAAGACAGGTCAGGCACTGAAGCTTTCTTT.

V and J are TRBV7-3 and TRBJ2-3; 8 bases are shared with TRBD1. Germline V gene sequence: CDR1 SGHTA, CDR2 FQGTGA. This CDR3 is built from 15 residues. The J segment lost 1 base and the V segment lost 5 bases, leaving 5 bases of the junction unmatched. CDR3 coding DNA: TGTGCCAGCAGCACGCAGGGGGCGGGCACAGATACGCAGTATTTT. Translating it yields CASSTQGAGTDTQYF.

The V gene is TRBV7-2, the J gene TRBJ2-5, with D possibly being TRBD1 (5 bases). Trimming removed 4 bases at V and 5 bases at J, with 11 bases between. CDR1 and CDR2 from the germline V gene are SGHTA and FQGNSA. The CDR3 runs to 13 residues. CDR3 region: CASSWGWGETQYF. For the CDR3, the DNA is TGTGCCAGCAGCTGGGGATGGGGCGAGACCCAGTACTTC. The full variable domain, with the rest looked up from reference TRBV7-2 and TRBJ2-5, is GAGVSQSPSNKVTEKGKDVELRCDPISGHTALYWYRQSLGQGLEFLIYFQGNSAPDKSGLPSDRFSAERTGGSVSTLTIQRTQQEDSAVYLCASSWGWGETQYFGPGTRLLVL.

The V call is TRBV3-1 (or the pseudogene TRBV3-2), the J call TRBJ2-7, with 7 bases that match TRBD1. Germline-derived CDR1 and CDR2 are LGHDT and YNNKEL (reference sequence). The CDR3 spans 16 residues. J was trimmed by 0 bases and V by 0 bases; bases with no gene match: 5. The CDR3 DNA follows: TGTGCCAGCAGCCAAGACCTCGGGACAGCCTCCTACGAGCAGTACTTC. Protein: CASSQDLGTASYEQYF.

The CDR3 coding sequence is TGTGCCAGCAGCTTGACCCAGGTTCGAGAGCAGTACTTC. The encoded protein is CASSLTQVREQYF. The genes are TRBV7-2 and TRBJ2-7; D remains ambiguous. Between the trimmed V and J ends, which lost 3 bases and 7 bases, there was a span of 13 bases. The CDR3 covers 13 residues. CDR1 SGHTA and CDR2 FQGNSA come from the germline V gene.

This CDR3 is CASSLALHQPQHF. The DNA for the CDR3 is TGTGCCAGCAGCTTAGCGCTCCATCAGCCCCAGCATTTT. The rearrangement joins TRBV7-9 to TRBJ1-5, with D unclear. This CDR3 spans 13 amino acids. V lost 0 bases and J lost 5, with 5 bases in between. The germline CDR1 and CDR2 sequences are SEHNR and FQNEAQ (reference sequence).

The chain links TRBV5-1 to TRBJ1-1; tentatively, D is TRBD1 (5 bases). The CDR3 totals 14 residues. The ends were cut back, 4 bases at V and 3 bases at J, with 13 bases in the middle. Germline V lookup: CDR1 SGHRS, CDR2 YFSETQ. Here the CDR3 reads CASSLGGGYTEAFF. Here the CDR3 DNA reads TGCGCCAGCAGCCTGGGCGGGGGATACACTGAAGCTTTCTTT.

This chain links TRBV7-9 with TRBJ2-7; 9 bases line up with TRBD1. Unmatched junction bases numbered 7, after V lost 5 bases and J lost 5 bases. Germline V gene lookup returns CDR1 SEHNR and CDR2 FQNEAQ (reference sequence). This CDR3 comprises 14 residues. Here the CDR3 reads CASSAQGAVNEQYF. In DNA, the CDR3 is TGTGCCAGCAGCGCACAGGGGGCGGTAAACGAGCAGTACTTC.

This clone was seen just once. V usage is TRBV2 and J usage is TRBJ2-2; D gene ambiguous. The V gene's germline CDR1 is SNHLY and CDR2 FYNNEI. This CDR3 spans 11 amino acids. V was cut by 4 bases and J by 8 bases, with 5 bases left in between. CDR3 in amino acids: CASSVRGELFF. In DNA, the CDR3 is TGTGCCAGCAGTGTAAGGGGGGAGCTGTTTTTT.